The T cell receptor beta chain described here comes from a study of identical twins. From the 5' RACE reads, TCRdb called clonotypes with MiXCR, one entry per CDR3 protein. The sample lists hundreds of thousands of distinct CDR3 sequences; 18% were seen once. This clonotype has just a few counts. Its antigen is not known. Study-wide findings and caveats: There was more out-of-frame TCR alpha sharing in monozygotic twins than models estimated.

CDR3 length equals 15 residues. Germline lookup yields CDR1 LGHNA and CDR2 YSLEER. J lost 4 bases, V lost 4 bases, and 7 bases had no gene match. Separately, the same data were catalogued under a study of T cells expressing NK-cell markers. That publication notes: Leadership of the CD3+CD56-NKG2C+ fraction also belonged to these clonotypes in several donors.

This clonotype originated in a woman in her late teens or twenties in good health. The chain combines TRBV4-3 with TRBJ2-7; TRBD2 matches at 10 bases. Sequencing input: PBMCs. DNA of the CDR3: TGCGCCAGCAGCCTCTGGACTAGCGGAGCTTACGAGCAGTACTTC. This gives the protein CASSLWTSGAYEQYF.